These 26 T cell receptor beta chains were all obtained from the same sample, sequenced in a study of T cell responses to AZD1222 COVID-19 vaccine. The assay was immunoSEQ multiplex PCR, and TCRdb's table has in-frame clones only and misses some. The repertoire holds 110,000 to 150,000 clones, with 92% as singletons. This sample comprised peripheral blood, obtained on day 0 of AZD1222 vaccination. These receptors all stem from an adult in good health.

The chain couples TRBV6-6 to TRBJ1-3, with no clear D. The CDR3 consists of 16 residues. Looked up from germline, CDR1 is MNHNY and CDR2 is SVGAGI (reference sequence). With 0 bases removed from V and 4 bases from J, the gap between germline ends came to 13 bases. The CDR3 here is CASSYSGRPAGNTIYF. The CDR3 DNA follows: TGTGCCAGCAGTTACTCCGGCCGACCCGCCGGAAACACCATATATTTT.

This rearrangement joins TRBV6-2 or TRBV6-3 to TRBJ1-1, with D possibly TRBD1 on 6 matching bases. Deletions cut 1 base from V and 3 bases from J, with 18 bases between. The CDR3 covers 17 residues. The germline V gene has CDR1 MNHEY and CDR2 SVGEGT. The CDR3 reads CASSYLPGEGYDTEAFF. The DNA for the CDR3 is TGTGCCAGCAGTTACTTACCAGGGGAAGGGTATGACACTGAAGCTTTCTTT.

V gene TRBV18 combines with J gene TRBJ1-1, with 8 nucleotides matching TRBD1. V trimming: 6 bases; J trimming: 4 bases; junction bases outside the gene matches: 7. The germline V gene has CDR1 KGHSH and CDR2 LQKENI. The CDR3 runs to 14 residues. The CDR3 coding sequence is TGTGCCAGCTCTCCCACAGGGGGAGGCACTGAAGCTTTCTTT. It encodes CASSPTGGGTEAFF.

This chain joins TRBV15 and TRBJ1-5, with a possible D match to TRBD1 (5 bases). Trimming took 5 bases from V and 4 from J, leaving 15 bases between them. This CDR3 comprises 15 residues. Germline CDR1 reads LNHNV; CDR2 reads YYDKDF (reference sequence). CDR3 protein: CATSSRDGLNQPQHF. CDR3 in DNA: TGTGCCACCAGCTCCCGGGACGGATTAAATCAGCCCCAGCATTTT.

This clone occurred once. The rearrangement joins TRBV5-1 to TRBJ1-6; D gene ambiguous. The V end was cut by 3 bases, the J end by 16 bases, with 11 bases between. The germline V gene encodes CDR1 SGHRS and CDR2 YFSETQ. The CDR3 runs to 11 residues. This CDR3 is CASSSEGLLHF. The CDR3 DNA reads TGCGCCAGCAGCTCGGAGGGCCTTCTCCACTTT.

The chain uses TRBV3-1 (or the pseudogene TRBV3-2) and TRBJ1-6; 8 nucleotides align to TRBD1. Germline CDR1 reads LGHDT; CDR2 reads YNNKEL (reference sequence). This CDR3 contains 12 residues. The chain's CDR3 is CAGGTGFGPLHF. The CDR3, as DNA: TGTGCAGGCGGGACAGGTTTTGGACCCCTCCACTTT.

The chain employs TRBV4-2 and TRBJ2-2, with D maybe TRBD2 (6 bases). CDR1 and CDR2 from the germline V gene are LGHNA and YNFKEQ. The CDR3 spans 16 residues. Between the trimmed V and J ends, which lost 0 bases and 1 base, there was a span of 9 bases. This chain's CDR3 is CASSQEVAENTGELFF. The DNA for the CDR3 is TGTGCCAGCAGCCAAGAGGTAGCGGAGAACACCGGGGAGCTGTTTTTT.

This clone appeared once. The chain recombines TRBV10-3 with TRBJ1-3; 7 bases map to TRBD1. CDR3 length: 12 residues. The germline gives CDR1 ENHRY, CDR2 SYGVKD. V trimming: 10 bases; J trimming: 4 bases; junction bases outside the gene matches: 4. The CDR3 coding sequence is TGTGCCAGTACAGGGGAGGGAAACACCATATATTTT. The encoded protein is CASTGEGNTIYF.

This clone was observed a single time. The chain recombines TRBV18 with TRBJ2-3; D might be TRBD1 (8 bases). V lost 4 bases to trimming and J lost 5 bases, with 13 bases between them. Looked up from germline, CDR1 is KGHSH and CDR2 is LQKENI. There are 14 residues in the CDR3. CDR3 DNA sequence: TGTGCCAGCTCACTGACAGGGGAGGGAGATACGCAGTATTTT. The encoded protein is CASSLTGEGDTQYF.

This chain uses TRBV7-2 with TRBJ2-7, with a possible D match to TRBD2 (6 bases). The CDR3 totals 15 residues. V was shortened by 4 bases and J by 3 bases, with 16 bases between the two germline ends. In germline, CDR1 is SGHTA, CDR2 FQGNSA. CDR3 in amino acids: CASSYIRGVNYEQYF. The CDR3 DNA is TGTGCCAGCAGCTACATTCGCGGGGTGAACTACGAGCAGTACTTC.

The V call is TRBV6-1, the J call TRBJ1-5, with D maybe TRBD1 (6 bases). CDR1 is MNHNS and CDR2 is SASEGT in the germline V gene. The CDR3 contains 16 residues. Between the trimmed V and J ends, which lost 2 bases and 1 base, there was a span of 12 bases. The CDR3 here is CASSETGLRSNQPQHF. CDR3 DNA sequence: TGTGCCAGCAGTGAAACAGGGTTGAGAAGCAATCAGCCCCAGCATTTT.

This clone was picked up one time. CDR3 amino acids: CASSLWGTGELFF. For the CDR3, the DNA is TGCGCCAGCAGCTTGTGGGGCACCGGGGAGCTGTTTTTT. The chain recombines TRBV5-1 with TRBJ2-2; unclear D gene. The CDR3 runs 13 residues. Germline values: CDR1 SGHRS, CDR2 YFSETQ. Deletions cut 1 base from V and 4 bases from J, with 5 bases between. Together with reference TRBV5-1 and TRBJ2-2, the CDR3 gives the full variable domain: KAGVTQTPRYLIKTRGQQVTLSCSPISGHRSVSWYQQTPGQGLQFLFEYFSETQRNKGNFPGRFSGRQFSNSRSEMNVSTLELGDSALYLCASSLWGTGELFFGEGSRLTVL.

This clone was found a few times. V is TRBV12-2 and J is TRBJ1-4; TRBD1 is the table's D call and was not checked against the DNA. TRBV12-2 is labeled a pseudogene. This CDR3 comprises 18 residues. This chain's CDR3 is CASRRPGSQGQRHEKLFF. The CDR3 DNA follows: TGTGCAAGTCGCCGTCCGGGATCACAGGGGCAGCGGCATGAAAAACTGTTTTTT.

This chain links TRBV30 with TRBJ1-3; D may be TRBD1 (5 bases). Germline V gene sequence: CDR1 GTSNPN, CDR2 SVGIG (reference sequence). This CDR3 contains 16 residues. V shed 3 bases and J shed 0 bases, with 15 bases lying between them. CDR3 nucleotide sequence: TGTGCCTGGAGCCTAGGGGCCGATCACTCTGGAAACACCATATATTTT. Translated: CAWSLGADHSGNTIYF.

The chain has TRBV3-1 (or the pseudogene TRBV3-2) and TRBJ2-1; 8 bases are shared with TRBD1. Looked up from germline, CDR1 is LGHDT and CDR2 is YNNKEL (reference sequence). The J segment lost 2 bases and the V segment lost 4 bases, leaving 4 bases of the junction unmatched. CDR3 length equals 15 residues. Written as DNA, the CDR3 is TGTGCCAGCAGCCGAGACAGGGGAACCTACAATGAGCAGTTCTTC. Protein product: CASSRDRGTYNEQFF.

The V and J genes are TRBV19 and TRBJ1-4; TRBD1 might be the D (5 bases). V lost 5 bases, J lost 8 bases, and 12 bases lay in between. CDR1 and CDR2 (germline): LNHDA, SQIVND (reference sequence). This CDR3 is built from 13 residues. For the CDR3, the DNA is TGTGCCAGTAGTGTCCAGGGCGGAGAAAAACTGTTTTTT. Its protein is CASSVQGGEKLFF. Supplemented by reference TRBV19 and TRBJ1-4, the full variable domain reads DGGITQSPKYLFRKEGQNVTLSCEQNLNHDAMYWYRQDPGQGLRLIYYSQIVNDFQKGDIAEGYSVSREKKESFPLTVTSAQKNPTAFYLCASSVQGGEKLFFGSGTQLSVL.

The V gene is TRBV3-1 (or the pseudogene TRBV3-2), the J gene TRBJ1-6; D unclear. V shed 2 bases and J shed 8 bases, with 13 bases lying between them. The CDR3 is made up of 15 amino acids. Looked up from germline, CDR1 is LGHDT and CDR2 is YNNKEL (reference sequence). CDR3 loop: CASSQIWGMDSPLHF. The CDR3 coding sequence is TGTGCCAGCAGCCAAATCTGGGGAATGGATTCACCCCTCCACTTT.

The chain links TRBV9 to TRBJ1-3; the D is unclear. CDR1 is SGDLS and CDR2 is YYNGEE in the germline V gene. V lost 3 bases and J lost 2, with 6 bases in between. The CDR3 contains 13 residues. The CDR3 loop reads CASSGRPGNTIYF. The CDR3 DNA sequence: TGTGCCAGCAGCGGACGACCTGGAAACACCATATATTTT.

V and J are TRBV7-2 and TRBJ1-2; D is uncertain. CDR1 SGHTA and CDR2 FQGNSA come from the germline V gene. The CDR3 runs to 16 residues. The V end lost 5 bases, the J end lost 1 base, and 17 bases lay between the germline ends. CDR3 region: CASSPDVQRFNYGYTF. CDR3 sequence (DNA): TGTGCCAGCAGCCCGGATGTACAGCGCTTTAACTATGGCTACACCTTC. The variable domain in full, completed from reference TRBV7-2 and TRBJ1-2, reads GAGVSQSPSNKVTEKGKDVELRCDPISGHTALYWYRQSLGQGLEFLIYFQGNSAPDKSGLPSDRFSAERTGGSVSTLTIQRTQQEDSAVYLCASSPDVQRFNYGYTFGSGTRLTVV.

The rearrangement uses TRBV6-5 and TRBJ2-5; D is perhaps TRBD1 (5 bases). The germline V gene has CDR1 MNHEY and CDR2 SVGAGI. The germline V and J ends were trimmed by 3 bases and 5 bases, with 10 bases remaining between them. The CDR3 runs 13 residues. The CDR3 loop is CASSYQGLETQYF. In nucleotides, the CDR3 is TGTGCCAGCAGTTATCAGGGTTTGGAGACCCAGTACTTC.

The V call is TRBV19, the J call TRBJ2-3; unclear D gene. In germline, CDR1 is LNHDA, CDR2 SQIVND (reference sequence). The length of the CDR3 is 16 residues. V gave up 5 bases and J gave up 2 bases, with 17 bases separating them. CDR3 in amino acids: CASSPMGWEPTDTQYF. The CDR3 nucleotides are TGTGCCAGTAGTCCGATGGGCTGGGAACCCACAGATACGCAGTATTTT.

The chain uses TRBV15 and TRBJ1-2, with D possibly being TRBD1 (6 bases). The V gene's germline CDR1 is LNHNV and CDR2 YYDKDF (reference sequence). V lost 0 bases and J 0 bases, leaving 8 bases between the germline ends. The CDR3 is made up of 15 amino acids. CDR3 in DNA: TGTGCCACCAGCAGAGATAGGACAGCTAACTATGGCTACACCTTC. Amino acid sequence: CATSRDRTANYGYTF.

This clone was observed a single time. The chain recombines TRBV4-1 with TRBJ2-2, with 9 bases fitting TRBD1. This CDR3 region has 17 residues. CDR1 MGHRA and CDR2 YSYEKL come from the germline V gene. With 3 bases clipped from V and 2 bases from J, the junction kept 7 bases outside the gene matches. CDR3 bases: TGCGCCAGCAGCCATAGACCGGGACAGGGAAACACCGGGGAGCTGTTTTTT. This gives the protein CASSHRPGQGNTGELFF.

The chain couples TRBV3-1 (or the pseudogene TRBV3-2) to TRBJ1-4; tentatively, D is TRBD1 (5 bases). Germline V gene data show CDR1 as LGHDT and CDR2 as YNNKEL (reference sequence). V was trimmed by 0 bases and J by 6 bases, leaving 14 bases between them. The CDR3 loop spans 16 amino acids. Here the CDR3 reads CASSQERGQGDEKLFF. DNA for the CDR3: TGTGCCAGCAGCCAAGAAAGAGGTCAGGGCGATGAAAAACTGTTTTTT.

In its sample, this clone was seen once. The chain joins TRBV7-2 to TRBJ1-5; TRBD1 agrees at 7 bases. This CDR3 region has 17 residues. V was pared by 5 bases and J by 6 bases, with 16 bases of the junction left unmatched. Germline loops: CDR1 SGHTA, CDR2 FQGNSA. CDR3 in amino acids: CASSPERSYRGGQPQHF. The DNA for the CDR3 is TGTGCCAGCAGCCCAGAGCGCTCGTACAGGGGTGGTCAGCCCCAGCATTTT. Using reference TRBV7-2 and TRBJ1-5 for the parts outside the CDR3, the full variable domain is GAGVSQSPSNKVTEKGKDVELRCDPISGHTALYWYRQSLGQGLEFLIYFQGNSAPDKSGLPSDRFSAERTGGSVSTLTIQRTQQEDSAVYLCASSPERSYRGGQPQHFGDGTRLSIL.

The V call is TRBV6-6, the J call TRBJ1-6; TRBD1 agrees at 7 bases. The CDR3 length is 14 residues. Germline CDR1 MNHNY, CDR2 SVGAGI (reference sequence). Germline trimming cut 5 bases from V and 8 bases from J; bases unmatched to any gene: 6. The CDR3 DNA reads as TGTGCCAGCAGTGAGAACAGGGGATATTCACCCCTCCACTTT. It is translated as CASSENRGYSPLHF.